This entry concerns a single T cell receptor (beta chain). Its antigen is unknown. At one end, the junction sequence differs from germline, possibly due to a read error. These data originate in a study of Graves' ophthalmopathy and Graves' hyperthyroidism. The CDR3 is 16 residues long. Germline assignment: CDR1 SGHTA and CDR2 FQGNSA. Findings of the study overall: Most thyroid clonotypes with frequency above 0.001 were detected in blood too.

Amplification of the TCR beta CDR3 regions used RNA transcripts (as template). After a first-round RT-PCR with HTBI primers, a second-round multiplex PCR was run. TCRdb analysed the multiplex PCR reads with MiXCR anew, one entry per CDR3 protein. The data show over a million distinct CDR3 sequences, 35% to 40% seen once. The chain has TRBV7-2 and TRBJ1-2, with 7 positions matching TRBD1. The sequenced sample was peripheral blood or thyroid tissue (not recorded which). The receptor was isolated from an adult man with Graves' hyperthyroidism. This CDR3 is CASSYTLEGADYGCTF. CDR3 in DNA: TGTGCCAGCAGCTACACGCTCGAGGGGGCAGACTATGGCTGCACCTTC.